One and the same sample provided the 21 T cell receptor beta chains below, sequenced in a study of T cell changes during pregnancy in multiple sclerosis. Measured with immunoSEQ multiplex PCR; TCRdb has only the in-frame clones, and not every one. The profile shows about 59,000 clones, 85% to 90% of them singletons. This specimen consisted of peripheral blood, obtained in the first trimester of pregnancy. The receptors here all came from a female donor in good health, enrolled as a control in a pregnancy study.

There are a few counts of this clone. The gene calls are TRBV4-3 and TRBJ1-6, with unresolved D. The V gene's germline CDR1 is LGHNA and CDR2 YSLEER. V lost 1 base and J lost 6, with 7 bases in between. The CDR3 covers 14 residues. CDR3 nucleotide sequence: TGCGCCAGCAGCCAAGCACAGCTTAATTCACCCCTCCACTTT. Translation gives CASSQAQLNSPLHF.

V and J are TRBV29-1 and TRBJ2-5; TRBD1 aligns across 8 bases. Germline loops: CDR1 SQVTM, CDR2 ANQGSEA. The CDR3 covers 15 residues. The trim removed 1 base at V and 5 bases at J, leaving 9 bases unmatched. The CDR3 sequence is CSVEVSRGRGETQYF. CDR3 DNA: TGCAGCGTTGAAGTGAGCAGGGGGCGCGGGGAGACCCAGTACTTC.

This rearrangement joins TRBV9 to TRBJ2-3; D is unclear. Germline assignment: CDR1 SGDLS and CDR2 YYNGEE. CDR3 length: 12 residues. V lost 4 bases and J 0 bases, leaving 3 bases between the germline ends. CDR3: CASSLSTDTQYF. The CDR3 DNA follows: TGTGCCAGCAGCCTTAGCACAGATACGCAGTATTTT. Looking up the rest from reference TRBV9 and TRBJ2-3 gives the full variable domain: DSGVTQTPKHLITATGQRVTLRCSPRSGDLSVYWYQQSLDQGLQFLIQYYNGEERAKGNILERFSAQQFPDLHSELNLSSLELGDSALYFCASSLSTDTQYFGPGTRLTVL.

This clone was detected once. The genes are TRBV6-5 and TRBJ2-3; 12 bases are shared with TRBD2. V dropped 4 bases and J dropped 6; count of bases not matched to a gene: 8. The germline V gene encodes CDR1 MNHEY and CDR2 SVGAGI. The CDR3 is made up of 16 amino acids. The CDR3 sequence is CASSSPSGGASDTQYF. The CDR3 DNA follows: TGTGCCAGCAGTTCTCCTAGCGGGGGGGCCAGCGATACGCAGTATTTT.

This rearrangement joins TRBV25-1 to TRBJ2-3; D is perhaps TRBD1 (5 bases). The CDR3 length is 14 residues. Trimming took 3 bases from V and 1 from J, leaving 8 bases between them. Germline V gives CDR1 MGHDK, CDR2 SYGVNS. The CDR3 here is CASSDQGGTDTQYF. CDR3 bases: TGTGCCAGCAGTGATCAGGGTGGCACAGATACGCAGTATTTT.

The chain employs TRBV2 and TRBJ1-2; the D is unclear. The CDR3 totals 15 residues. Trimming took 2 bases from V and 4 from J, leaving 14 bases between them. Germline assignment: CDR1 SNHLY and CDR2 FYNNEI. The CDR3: CASSERPTSVYGYTF. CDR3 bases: TGTGCCAGCAGTGAACGGCCGACCAGCGTCTATGGCTACACCTTC.

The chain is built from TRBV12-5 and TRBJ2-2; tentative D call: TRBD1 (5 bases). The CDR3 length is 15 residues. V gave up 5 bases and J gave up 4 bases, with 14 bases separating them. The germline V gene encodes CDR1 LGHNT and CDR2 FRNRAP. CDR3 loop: CASGPQDRGTGELFF. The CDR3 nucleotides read TGTGCTAGTGGTCCCCAAGACAGAGGCACCGGGGAGCTGTTTTTT.

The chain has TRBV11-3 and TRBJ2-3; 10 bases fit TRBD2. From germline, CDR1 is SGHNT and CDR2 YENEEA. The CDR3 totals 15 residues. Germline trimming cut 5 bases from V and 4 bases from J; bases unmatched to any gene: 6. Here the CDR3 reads CASSQRGGLPDTQYF. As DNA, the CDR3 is TGTGCCAGCAGCCAGCGGGGGGGCCTCCCAGATACGCAGTATTTT. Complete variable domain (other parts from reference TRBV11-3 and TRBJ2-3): EAGVVQSPRYKIIEKKQPVAFWCNPISGHNTLYWYLQNLGQGPELLIRYENEEAVDDSQLPKDRFSAERLKGVDSTLKIQPAELGDSAVYLCASSQRGGLPDTQYFGPGTRLTVL.

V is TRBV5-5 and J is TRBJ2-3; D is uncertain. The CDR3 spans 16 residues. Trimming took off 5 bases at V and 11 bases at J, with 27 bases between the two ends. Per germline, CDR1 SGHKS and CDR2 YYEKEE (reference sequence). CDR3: CASSPLTEALPIKQYF. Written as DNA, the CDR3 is TGTGCCAGCAGTCCCCTCACAGAAGCCTTACCTATAAAGCAGTATTTT.

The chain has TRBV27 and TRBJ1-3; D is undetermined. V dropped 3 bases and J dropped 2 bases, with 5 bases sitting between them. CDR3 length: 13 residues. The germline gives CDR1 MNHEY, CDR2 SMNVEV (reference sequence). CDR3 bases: TGTGCCAGCAGTTTTTCCGCTGGAAACACCATATATTTT. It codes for CASSFSAGNTIYF.

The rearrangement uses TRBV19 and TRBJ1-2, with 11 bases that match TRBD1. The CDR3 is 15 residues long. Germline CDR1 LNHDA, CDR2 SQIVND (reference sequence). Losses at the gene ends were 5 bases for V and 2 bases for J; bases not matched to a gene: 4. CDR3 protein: CASSSRDRGNYGYTF. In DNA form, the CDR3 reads TGTGCCAGTAGTTCCAGGGACAGGGGGAACTATGGCTACACCTTC. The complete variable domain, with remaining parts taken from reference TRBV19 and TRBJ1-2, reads DGGITQSPKYLFRKEGQNVTLSCEQNLNHDAMYWYRQDPGQGLRLIYYSQIVNDFQKGDIAEGYSVSREKKESFPLTVTSAQKNPTAFYLCASSSRDRGNYGYTFGSGTRLTVV.

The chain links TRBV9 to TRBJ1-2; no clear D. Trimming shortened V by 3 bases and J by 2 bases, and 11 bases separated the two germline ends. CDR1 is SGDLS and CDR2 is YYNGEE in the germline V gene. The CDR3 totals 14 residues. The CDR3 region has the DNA TGTGCCAGCAGCGCTCCGACGGGGAACTATGGCTACACCTTC. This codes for CASSAPTGNYGYTF.

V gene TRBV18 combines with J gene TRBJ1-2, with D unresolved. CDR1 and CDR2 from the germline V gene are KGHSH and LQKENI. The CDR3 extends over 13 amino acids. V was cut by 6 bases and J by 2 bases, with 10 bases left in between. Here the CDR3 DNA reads TGTGCCAGCTCCCCAAACCTAAACTATGGCTACACCTTC. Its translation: CASSPNLNYGYTF.

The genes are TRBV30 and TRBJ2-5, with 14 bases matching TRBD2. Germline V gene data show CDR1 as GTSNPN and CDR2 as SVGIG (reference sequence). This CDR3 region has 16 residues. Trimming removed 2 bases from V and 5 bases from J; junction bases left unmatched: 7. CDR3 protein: CAWSLTSGGAGETQYF. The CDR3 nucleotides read TGTGCCTGGAGTCTGACTAGCGGGGGGGCCGGGGAGACCCAGTACTTC.

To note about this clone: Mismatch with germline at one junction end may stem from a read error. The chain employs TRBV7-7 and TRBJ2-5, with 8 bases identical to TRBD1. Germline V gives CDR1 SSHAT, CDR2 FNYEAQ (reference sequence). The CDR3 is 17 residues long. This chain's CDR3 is CASSLNPGQGPQETQYF. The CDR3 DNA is TGTGCTAGCAGCTTAAACCCTGGACAGGGTCCCCAAGAGACCCAGTACTTC.

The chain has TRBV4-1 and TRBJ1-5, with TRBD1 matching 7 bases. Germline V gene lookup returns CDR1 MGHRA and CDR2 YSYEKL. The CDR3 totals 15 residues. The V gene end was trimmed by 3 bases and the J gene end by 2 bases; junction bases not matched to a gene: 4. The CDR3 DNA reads TGCGCCAGCAGCCATATTACAGGGGGCAATCAGCCCCAGCATTTT. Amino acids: CASSHITGGNQPQHF.

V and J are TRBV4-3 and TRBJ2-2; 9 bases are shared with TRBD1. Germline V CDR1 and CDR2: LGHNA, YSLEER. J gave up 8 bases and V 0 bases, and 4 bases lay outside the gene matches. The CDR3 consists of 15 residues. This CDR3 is CASSQDKQGAGELFF. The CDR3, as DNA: TGCGCCAGCAGCCAAGATAAACAGGGGGCGGGGGAGCTGTTTTTT.

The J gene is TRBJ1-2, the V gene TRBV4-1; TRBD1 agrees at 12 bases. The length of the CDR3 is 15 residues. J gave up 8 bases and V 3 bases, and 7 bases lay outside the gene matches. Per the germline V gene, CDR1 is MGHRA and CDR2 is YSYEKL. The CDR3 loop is CASSHPGQGARGYTF. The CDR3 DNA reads TGCGCCAGCAGCCATCCGGGACAGGGGGCGCGAGGCTACACCTTC.

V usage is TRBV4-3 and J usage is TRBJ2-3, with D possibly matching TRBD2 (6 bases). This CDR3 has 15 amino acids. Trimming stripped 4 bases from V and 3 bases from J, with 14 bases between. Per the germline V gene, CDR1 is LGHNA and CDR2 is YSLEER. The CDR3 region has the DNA TGCGCCAGCAGCCCTCGGGGGTCGGGGACAGATACGCAGTATTTT. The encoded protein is CASSPRGSGTDTQYF.

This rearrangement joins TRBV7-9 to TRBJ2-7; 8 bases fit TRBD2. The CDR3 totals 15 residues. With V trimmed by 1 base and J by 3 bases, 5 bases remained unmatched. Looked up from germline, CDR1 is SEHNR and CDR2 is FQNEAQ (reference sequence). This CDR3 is CASSLDGGGIYEQYF. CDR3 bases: TGTGCCAGCAGCTTAGACGGCGGGGGGATCTACGAGCAGTACTTC.

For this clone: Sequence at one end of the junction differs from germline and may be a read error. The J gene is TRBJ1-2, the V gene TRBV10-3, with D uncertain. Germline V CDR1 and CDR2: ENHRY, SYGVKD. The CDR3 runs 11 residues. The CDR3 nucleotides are TGTGCCTTCAGCGACACCTATGGCTACACCTTC. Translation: CAFSDTYGYTF.